This entry lists 24 T cell receptor beta chains sequenced from one sample in a study of spatial heterogeneity in lung cancer. Antigen specificity for these receptors is unknown. Using its own MiXCR run on the 5' RACE reads, TCRdb lists one record per CDR3 protein. This sample has about 1,700 distinct CDR3 sequences, with roughly 21% found just once. Time point of the sample: sample taken at primary tumor resection. Overall study results and limits: Tumoral mutation counts were tracked by counts of expanded intratumoral alpha and beta TCRs.

This sample comprised lung tumor tissue, obtained at surgery. These receptors all stem from a male donor with early-stage non-small cell lung cancer.

This clonotype is judged medium-sized. Since it is a stray read in a library aimed at alpha chains, this beta chain has a size that is not meaningful. V is TRBV6-2 or TRBV6-3 and J is TRBJ2-1; D may be TRBD2 (5 bases). CDR3 length: 12 amino acids. Deletions cut 7 bases from V and 7 bases from J, with 11 bases between. Germline V gene lookup returns CDR1 MNHEY and CDR2 SVGEGT. CDR3 protein: CASTQRENEQFF. The DNA for the CDR3 is TGTGCCAGCACCCAACGGGAAAATGAGCAGTTCTTC.

This clonotype was counted between two and nine times. This beta chain came through as a stray read in a library set up for alpha chains, and its size says little. This chain joins TRBV9 and TRBJ1-1, with 9 positions matching TRBD1. With 3 bases clipped from V and 8 bases from J, the junction kept 8 bases outside the gene matches. The CDR3 has 14 residues. Per germline, CDR1 SGDLS and CDR2 YYNGEE. This CDR3 is CASSGGQGRMEAFF. DNA of the CDR3: TGTGCCAGCAGCGGGGGACAGGGAAGAATGGAAGCTTTCTTT.

This clonotype qualifies as medium-sized. The library was designed around alpha chains, so this beta chain is a stray read whose abundance carries little weight. V gene TRBV5-1 combines with J gene TRBJ2-7, with 9 bases aligning to TRBD1. The CDR3 runs 13 residues. The trim removed 4 bases at V and 6 bases at J, leaving 5 bases unmatched. Germline V gene data show CDR1 as SGHRS and CDR2 as YFSETQ. CDR3 DNA sequence: TGCGCCAGCAGCCCCGGGACAGGGTTCGAGCAGTACTTC. It is translated as CASSPGTGFEQYF.

To note about this clonotype: Because this beta chain is a stray read in a library intended to capture alpha chains, its abundance should not be given much weight. The chain combines TRBV9 with TRBJ1-6, with 8 bases aligning to TRBD1. The CDR3 loop spans 14 amino acids. CDR1 and CDR2 from the germline V gene are SGDLS and YYNGEE. Trimming took 2 bases from V and 5 from J; bases not matched to a gene: 0. CDR3 bases: TGTGCCAGCAGCGTGGGACAGGATAATTCACCCCTCCACTTT. Amino acid sequence: CASSVGQDNSPLHF.

This clonotype is medium-sized by share. This beta chain is an off-target read within a library intended for alpha chains, so its frequency means little. CDR3 sequence (DNA): TGTGCCAGCAGCTTAGATCGAAACACCATATATTTT. It specifies CASSLDRNTIYF. V usage is TRBV7-9 and J usage is TRBJ1-3; D ambiguous. In germline, CDR1 is SEHNR, CDR2 FQNEAQ (reference sequence). Between the trimmed V and J ends, which lost 1 base and 5 bases, there was a span of 3 bases. CDR3 length: 12 amino acids.

This clonotype was found once. This beta chain is an off-target read within a library intended for alpha chains, so its frequency means little. This chain links TRBV20-1 with TRBJ1-5; no clear D gene. This CDR3 has 13 amino acids. CDR1 and CDR2 (germline): DFQATT, SNEGSKA (reference sequence). The ends were cut back, 0 bases at V and 6 bases at J, with 9 bases in the middle. CDR3 region: CSARDKESQPQHF. CDR3 in DNA: TGCAGTGCTAGAGATAAAGAATCTCAGCCCCAGCATTTT.

In its sample, this clonotype is medium-sized. This beta chain is an off-target read within a library intended for alpha chains, so its frequency means little. The V call is TRBV30, the J call TRBJ2-2; 7 nucleotides match TRBD2. CDR3 length: 14 amino acids. Unmatched junction bases numbered 3, after V lost 3 bases and J lost 2 bases. CDR1 is GTSNPN, CDR2 SVGIG, per germline (reference sequence). The CDR3 here is CAWSASGNTGELFF. CDR3 coding DNA: TGTGCCTGGAGCGCTAGCGGTAACACCGGGGAGCTGTTTTTT.

As regards this clonotype: Since it is a stray read in a library aimed at alpha chains, this beta chain has a size that is not meaningful. The chain uses TRBV12-3 or TRBV12-4 and TRBJ2-3, with 7 bases identical to TRBD1. V dropped 6 bases and J dropped 0; count of bases not matched to a gene: 6. The CDR3 runs 15 residues. The CDR3 sequence is CASRARGQSTDTQYF. In DNA form, the CDR3 reads TGTGCCAGCAGAGCTCGGGGACAGAGCACAGATACGCAGTATTTT.

By frequency in the sample, this clonotype is medium-sized. This beta chain is a stray sequence in a library constructed for alpha chains; its clone size is not meaningful. The chain employs TRBV29-1 and TRBJ2-3, with D hard to call. The V end lost 7 bases, the J end lost 2 bases, and 10 bases lay between the germline ends. Germline loops: CDR1 SQVTM, CDR2 ANQGSEA. The CDR3 is made up of 12 amino acids. The CDR3 protein is CSAAGFTDTQYF. The CDR3 DNA reads TGCAGCGCGGCAGGCTTCACAGATACGCAGTATTTT.

In the case of this clonotype: This beta chain appears as a stray read in a library generated for alpha chains; its size is not informative. V usage is TRBV6-1 and J usage is TRBJ1-2, with no clear D. CDR1 and CDR2 from the germline V gene are MNHNS and SASEGT. Trimming took off 4 bases at V and 3 bases at J, with 3 bases between the two ends. CDR3 length: 11 residues. The CDR3, as DNA: TGTGCCAGCAGTGCAGACTATGGCTACACCTTC. This translates into CASSADYGYTF.

In its sample, this clonotype is medium-sized. This beta chain appears as a stray read in a library generated for alpha chains; its size is not informative. V is TRBV11-3 and J is TRBJ2-3, with D perhaps TRBD2 (6 bases). Trimming shortened V by 5 bases and J by 2 bases, and 14 bases separated the two germline ends. Per germline, CDR1 SGHNT and CDR2 YENEEA. This CDR3 spans 15 amino acids. CDR3 bases: TGTGCCAGCAGCATCTCTAGCGTTTCCACAGATACGCAGTATTTT. Its protein product is CASSISSVSTDTQYF.

This clonotype was observed a few times. The library was designed around alpha chains, so this beta chain is a stray read whose abundance carries little weight. This chain connects TRBV6-5 to TRBJ2-5; 7 nucleotides align to TRBD1. The CDR3 extends over 14 amino acids. V lost 5 bases and J lost 4; bases outside the gene matches: 7. The germline V gene encodes CDR1 MNHEY and CDR2 SVGAGI. The CDR3 DNA is TGTGCCAGCAGTCTACAGGGGCGAGGAGAGACCCAGTACTTC. It yields the protein CASSLQGRGETQYF.

In its sample, this clonotype ranks as medium-sized. The library was built for alpha chains, so this beta chain is an off-target read and its size means little. V is TRBV3-1 and J is TRBJ1-1; D might be TRBD1 (5 bases). Trimming removed 4 bases from V and 5 bases from J, with 14 bases in between. Looked up from germline, CDR1 is LGHDT and CDR2 is YNNKEL (reference sequence). This CDR3 is built from 14 residues. CDR3 sequence (DNA): TGTGCCAGCAGCCGGGGGGTCGGAGTGACTGAAGCTTTCTTT. Translated: CASSRGVGVTEAFF.

This clonotype rates as medium-sized. This beta chain appears as a stray read in a library generated for alpha chains; its size is not informative. The chain recombines TRBV7-2 with TRBJ1-5, with 9 bases that match TRBD1. The CDR3 length is 15 residues. Germline loops: CDR1 SGHTA, CDR2 FQGNSA. V shed 5 bases, J shed 7 bases, and the junction held 9 bases outside the gene matches. The CDR3 loop is CASSRTGVRWQPQHF. DNA for the CDR3: TGTGCCAGCAGCCGGACAGGGGTTAGGTGGCAGCCCCAGCATTTT.

This clonotype is large within its sample. Since it is a stray read in a library aimed at alpha chains, this beta chain has a size that is not meaningful. The chain uses TRBV10-3 and TRBJ2-3, with D tentatively TRBD2 (6 bases). V was cut by 10 bases and J by 0 bases, with 14 bases left in between. CDR1 is ENHRY, CDR2 SYGVKD, per germline. The CDR3 covers 14 residues. The CDR3 DNA is TGTGCCACTCGACTAGGAACTAGCACAGATACGCAGTATTTT. Translating gives CATRLGTSTDTQYF.

In regard to this clonotype: Because the library targeted alpha chains, this beta chain is an off-target read whose size means little. The gene calls are TRBV12-3 or TRBV12-4 and TRBJ2-2; no clear D gene. The V gene lost 3 bases and the J gene lost 4 bases, with 3 bases spanning the gap. The CDR3 contains 12 residues. In DNA, the CDR3 is TGTGCCAGCAGTTTTGGCACCGGGGAGCTGTTTTTT. Translating gives CASSFGTGELFF.

This clonotype is termed large. An end of the junction does not agree with germline; a read error may underlie this. Being off target in a library aimed at alpha chains, this beta chain has a size of little meaning. This chain connects TRBV20-1 to TRBJ1-5, with no clear D. CDR1 is DFQATT and CDR2 is SNEGSKA in the germline V gene (reference sequence). This CDR3 has 12 amino acids. The CDR3 reads CSARGASQPQHF. DNA of the CDR3: TGCAGTGCCAGAGGCGCTAGTCAGCCCCAGCATTTT.

This clonotype is labeled medium-sized. Little can be read into the size of this beta chain, an off-target read in a library designed for alpha chains. The chain employs TRBV5-1 and TRBJ2-3; 8 positions agree with TRBD2. Looked up from germline, CDR1 is SGHRS and CDR2 is YFSETQ. CDR3 length: 15 residues. After removal of 5 bases from V and 3 bases from J, the junction contained 8 bases not matched to a gene. The CDR3 reads CASSSRSGSTDTQYF. For the CDR3, the DNA is TGCGCCAGCAGTAGTAGGAGCGGGAGTACAGATACGCAGTATTTT.

Remarks on this clonotype: As an off-target read in a library built for alpha chains, this beta chain has a frequency of little significance. The gene calls are TRBV7-2 and TRBJ2-3; TRBD2 agrees at 13 bases. Germline lookup yields CDR1 SGHTA and CDR2 FQGNSA. The length of the CDR3 is 16 residues. Losses at the gene ends were 2 bases for V and 4 bases for J; bases not matched to a gene: 3. CDR3 residues: CASSLRTSGRADTQYF. The CDR3 coding sequence is TGTGCCAGCAGCTTACGGACTAGCGGGAGAGCAGATACGCAGTATTTT.

In the case of this clonotype: This beta chain is an unintended read in a library built for alpha chains; its size means little. The rearrangement joins TRBV18 to TRBJ2-7; TRBD1 might be the D (6 bases). Germline V CDR1 and CDR2: KGHSH, LQKENI. The CDR3 has 13 residues. V was cut by 6 bases and J by 5 bases, with 14 bases left in between. The CDR3 is CASSPQGKNEQYF. The CDR3 DNA follows: TGTGCCAGCTCGCCTCAGGGGAAGAACGAGCAGTACTTC.

As regards this clonotype: This beta chain is an unintended read in a library built for alpha chains; its size means little. V and J are TRBV29-1 and TRBJ1-1; no firm D call. V gave up 8 bases and J gave up 6 bases, with 13 bases separating them. Germline CDR1 reads SQVTM; CDR2 reads ANQGSEA. This CDR3 spans 11 amino acids. The CDR3 DNA is TGCAGCTACCGAGTTGAAGCTGAAGCTTTCTTT. Protein product: CSYRVEAEAFF.

Concerning this clonotype: This beta chain lies outside the target of a library built for alpha chains; its clone size means little. V usage is TRBV29-1 and J usage is TRBJ1-1, with unresolved D. CDR1 is SQVTM, CDR2 ANQGSEA, per germline. CDR3 length equals 13 residues. Trimming removed 6 bases from V and 4 bases from J, with 15 bases in between. The chain's CDR3 is CSVTEGSGTEAFF. The CDR3 coding sequence is TGCAGCGTCACGGAGGGATCGGGCACTGAAGCTTTCTTT.

This clonotype is medium-sized within its sample. This beta chain slipped into a library made for alpha chains as a stray read, so its size is not meaningful. The chain uses TRBV5-1 and TRBJ1-6; 8 nucleotides line up with TRBD1. The germline V gene has CDR1 SGHRS and CDR2 YFSETQ. The ends lost 3 bases at V and 17 bases at J; junction bases unmatched: 10. The CDR3 runs to 13 residues. For the CDR3, the DNA is TGCGCCAGCAGCTGGGGGACGACAGGGGCAGTCCACTTT. This codes for CASSWGTTGAVHF.

Concerning this clonotype itself: A read error is possible here, since a much larger clone lies one base away. The CDR3 ends on some other residue instead of the conserved phenylalanine or tryptophan, so this is likely a read error. This beta chain was picked up by a library intended for alpha chains and is off target, so its count carries little meaning. The CDR3 DNA follows: TGTGCCAGCAGTTCCCTGACAGGGTTCACAGATACGCAGTATTTA. Translation: CASSSLTGFTDTQYL. V is TRBV28 and J is TRBJ2-3, with 7 bases aligning to TRBD1. This CDR3 is built from 15 residues. Germline-derived CDR1 and CDR2 are MDHEN and SYDVKM. V was pared by 4 bases and J by 2 bases, with 6 bases of the junction left unmatched.